This T cell receptor beta chain stems from a study of cytomegalovirus exposure and HLA in healthy donors. Sequencing used immunoSEQ multiplex PCR; TCRdb keeps in-frame clones, though not all of them. The sample contains 85,000 to 120,000 clones, about 87% of which appear only once. V was shortened by 5 bases and J by 3 bases, with 11 bases between the two germline ends. CDR3 length equals 14 residues. Germline CDR1 and CDR2: SNHLY and FYNNEI. The TCR originated in a woman under 30 in good health and CMV-seropositive. Sequencing was done on a sample of PBMCs. V and J are TRBV2 and TRBJ2-1, with unresolved D. CDR3 region: CASSSRQNYNEQFF. The CDR3 region has the DNA TGTGCCAGCAGTTCCAGACAAAACTACAATGAGCAGTTCTTC.